This TCR beta chain comes out of a study of T cell repertoires in cytomegalovirus infection. As regards this clonotype: Antigen unknown.

V was clipped by 0 bases and J by 3 bases, with 18 bases between them. CDR3 size: 17 residues. The germline CDR1 and CDR2 sequences are DFQATT and SNEGSKA (reference sequence). Each CDR3 protein gets one entry after TCRdb re-called the reads with MiXCR. The sample gives some 500,000 distinct CDR3 sequences, almost 40% of which show up once; 48% is in the top ten. Findings and limits, study-wide: The ex vivo response showed dominance by HLA-C-restricted CMV-specific TCR beta clonotypes.

This chain connects TRBV20-1 to TRBJ2-1; the D is unclear. The sequence was collected from a human donor in good health (CMV status not recorded). Some clones in this sample may be carry-over from other donors' samples. The source was cultured PBMCs, collected from culture after CMV antigen stimulation. The CDR3 nucleotides read TGCAGTGCTAGAGATATGGGGTCAGGTGGCGACTACAATGAGCAGTTCTTC. Protein product: CSARDMGSGGDYNEQFF.